This paragraph covers one TCR beta chain sequence. Antigen: not known. In the PCR, 60 Vbeta and 13 Jbeta primers were used. Method: immunoSEQ multiplex PCR; TCRdb's copy keeps in-frame clones and lacks some. The table shows about 170,000 clones, with about 85% occurring only once. This record comes from a study of cytomegalovirus exposure and HLA in healthy donors. Findings and caveats of the study: A later analysis by the authors found several of the most significant clusters apparently linked to common viral pathogens. Compared with the roughly 700-donor mean, an Asian-associated ancestry cluster reportedly had fewer N-insertions, according to a later analysis. The study found most TCR sequences rare, yet found some public TCRs in many donors.

The CDR3 covers 15 residues. The germline gives CDR1 SGHTS, CDR2 YDEGEE. V shed 4 bases, J shed 2 bases, and the junction held 7 bases outside the gene matches. The V gene is TRBV5-8, the J gene TRBJ2-5, with TRBD1 identical over 8 bases. The TCR was taken from a woman between 50 and 59 years old in good health and CMV-seropositive. Sequencing was done on a sample of PBMCs. This CDR3 reads CASSPQGASQETQYF. The CDR3 DNA reads TGTGCCAGCAGCCCCCAGGGGGCATCTCAAGAGACCCAGTACTTC.